The rows below give T cell receptor beta chains drawn from one sample of a study of shared clonotypes between healthy human individuals. TCRdb's copy holds only in-frame clones and misses some; the assay was immunoSEQ multiplex PCR. The repertoire holds about 2.3 million clones, about 90% seen once, with about 0.36% in the top ten. Sequencing was carried out using naive CD4+ T cells from PBMCs. These receptors were collected from a man aged 18 to 29 in good health. Some clones in this sample may be carry-over from other donors' samples. CDR3s leave out the opening cysteine and the closing phenylalanine or tryptophan. The D gene is left open where the match is weak.

j_gene: TRBJ2-1; d_gene: TRBD2; v_gene: TRBV6-5; CDR3aa: ASTTGLAGINEQF
j_gene: TRBJ1-3; d_gene: NA; v_gene: TRBV5-4; CDR3aa: ASSLESQVGTIY
j_gene: TRBJ2-3; d_gene: NA; v_gene: TRBV28; CDR3aa: ASRLYRVDTQY
j_gene: TRBJ2-5; d_gene: NA; v_gene: TRBV29-1; CDR3aa: SVEKTRGEQY
j_gene: TRBJ2-1; d_gene: TRBD2; v_gene: TRBV4-2; CDR3aa: ASTPGLAGGSYNEQF
j_gene: TRBJ1-1; d_gene: NA; v_gene: TRBV7-6; CDR3aa: ASSFGQGNTEAF
j_gene: TRBJ1-2; d_gene: NA; v_gene: TRBV2; CDR3aa: ASSEGIANYGYT
j_gene: TRBJ1-2; d_gene: NA; v_gene: TRBV28; CDR3aa: ASSSPSRGNGYT
j_gene: TRBJ2-3; d_gene: NA; v_gene: TRBV7-3; CDR3aa: ASSLQGGPDTQY
j_gene: TRBJ1-2; d_gene: NA; v_gene: TRBV29-1; CDR3aa: SVGGHRGLYGYT
j_gene: TRBJ1-2; d_gene: NA; v_gene: TRBV28; CDR3aa: ASSLVDYGYT
j_gene: TRBJ2-5; d_gene: TRBD2; v_gene: TRBV28; CDR3aa: ASSIPGGQRTQY
j_gene: TRBJ2-7; d_gene: NA; v_gene: TRBV6-4; CDR3aa: ARRATGIPYEQY
j_gene: TRBJ1-1; d_gene: NA; v_gene: TRBV5-1; CDR3aa: ASSLNRANTEAF
j_gene: TRBJ1-2; d_gene: NA; v_gene: TRBV27; CDR3aa: ASSDTGNYGYT
j_gene: TRBJ1-3; d_gene: NA; v_gene: TRBV9; CDR3aa: ASSVSPGSRGNTIY
j_gene: TRBJ2-7; d_gene: NA; v_gene: TRBV10-3; CDR3aa: AISDQRAGAYEQY
j_gene: TRBJ1-5; d_gene: NA; v_gene: TRBV7-2; CDR3aa: ASSPQGYQPQH
j_gene: TRBJ1-3; d_gene: NA; v_gene: TRBV6-1; CDR3aa: ASSFRPHTSNTIY
j_gene: TRBJ2-7; d_gene: TRBD2; v_gene: TRBV4-3; CDR3aa: ASSQDQRAGVGEQY
j_gene: TRBJ1-5; d_gene: TRBD1; v_gene: TRBV6-5; CDR3aa: ASHDRGFDQPQH
j_gene: TRBJ2-5; d_gene: NA; v_gene: TRBV25-1; CDR3aa: ASSDPARGRAGETQY
j_gene: TRBJ1-2; d_gene: TRBD1; v_gene: TRBV2; CDR3aa: ASSELMGTAYGYT
j_gene: TRBJ2-5; d_gene: TRBD2; v_gene: TRBV28; CDR3aa: ASRPGGRETQY
j_gene: TRBJ2-7; d_gene: TRBD2; v_gene: TRBV9; CDR3aa: ASSVEPSGTTREQY
j_gene: TRBJ2-7; d_gene: NA; v_gene: TRBV13; CDR3aa: ASSLDPGMSHEQY
j_gene: TRBJ1-1; d_gene: NA; v_gene: TRBV21-1; CDR3aa: ASSTLRPTEAF
j_gene: TRBJ2-7; d_gene: NA; v_gene: TRBV5-6; CDR3aa: ASSPLSFYEQY
j_gene: TRBJ2-1; d_gene: TRBD2; v_gene: TRBV6-6; CDR3aa: ASSDTSGYSNEQF
j_gene: TRBJ1-2; d_gene: NA; v_gene: TRBV4-3; CDR3aa: ASSQDGQGISIPYGYT
j_gene: TRBJ2-2; d_gene: TRBD1; v_gene: TRBV5-6; CDR3aa: ASSRDREIWDGELF
j_gene: TRBJ1-1; d_gene: NA; v_gene: TRBV30; CDR3aa: AWSVQGSAF
j_gene: TRBJ1-5; d_gene: NA; v_gene: TRBV30; CDR3aa: AWSVAGNQPQH
j_gene: TRBJ1-5; d_gene: NA; v_gene: TRBV27; CDR3aa: ASSLEGVSNQPQH
j_gene: TRBJ2-7; d_gene: NA; v_gene: TRBV14; CDR3aa: ASSQGGGSPSSYEQY
j_gene: TRBJ2-2; d_gene: TRBD2; v_gene: TRBV19; CDR3aa: ASSPSLGLHTNTGELF
j_gene: TRBJ2-5; d_gene: TRBD1; v_gene: TRBV14; CDR3aa: ASSQRTGAPPGETQY
j_gene: TRBJ1-2; d_gene: NA; v_gene: TRBV5-6; CDR3aa: ASSNPFGRSGYT
j_gene: TRBJ1-3; d_gene: NA; v_gene: TRBV7-3; CDR3aa: ASSAGHSGNTIY
j_gene: TRBJ1-1; d_gene: NA; v_gene: TRBV19; CDR3aa: ASSRPGNTEAF
j_gene: TRBJ2-6; d_gene: NA; v_gene: TRBV18; CDR3aa: ASSRTDIVSGANVLT
j_gene: TRBJ2-7; d_gene: TRBD1; v_gene: TRBV9; CDR3aa: ASSVAPGTGTYEQY
j_gene: TRBJ2-7; d_gene: NA; v_gene: TRBV9; CDR3aa: ASSVGVDYTYEQY
j_gene: TRBJ1-5; d_gene: NA; v_gene: TRBV6-5; CDR3aa: ASSLRGNQPQH
j_gene: TRBJ2-7; d_gene: NA; v_gene: TRBV11-2; CDR3aa: ASSLDLRGSYEQY
j_gene: TRBJ2-5; d_gene: NA; v_gene: TRBV7-9; CDR3aa: AGDTLGRTQY
j_gene: TRBJ2-1; d_gene: TRBD2; v_gene: TRBV19; CDR3aa: ASSMLSGRPSSYNEQF
j_gene: TRBJ1-3; d_gene: TRBD1; v_gene: TRBV28; CDR3aa: ASTSGTGHIPIY
j_gene: TRBJ2-7; d_gene: NA; v_gene: TRBV7-2; CDR3aa: ASSLVARVGEQY
j_gene: TRBJ1-1; d_gene: NA; v_gene: TRBV2; CDR3aa: ASTSDTANTEAF
j_gene: TRBJ2-2; d_gene: NA; v_gene: TRBV11-3; CDR3aa: ASSMSGELF
j_gene: TRBJ1-2; d_gene: TRBD1; v_gene: TRBV5-5; CDR3aa: ASSLGGTANYGYT
j_gene: TRBJ1-3; d_gene: NA; v_gene: TRBV5-1; CDR3aa: ASSFTGSGGNTIY
j_gene: TRBJ2-3; d_gene: NA; v_gene: TRBV7-8; CDR3aa: ASSPERTDTQY
j_gene: TRBJ2-3; d_gene: NA; v_gene: TRBV2; CDR3aa: ASSEETGPREY
j_gene: TRBJ1-1; d_gene: NA; v_gene: TRBV5-1; CDR3aa: ASSLEDSTEAF
j_gene: TRBJ2-7; d_gene: TRBD1; v_gene: TRBV29-1; CDR3aa: SAGPGTGTYEQY
j_gene: TRBJ2-1; d_gene: NA; v_gene: TRBV5-6; CDR3aa: ASSLVAEQF